These 25 T cell receptor beta chains were all obtained from the same sample, sequenced in a study of CD8+ T cells in alopecia areata. Reverse transcribed after extraction, RNA yielded cDNA as the sequencing template. The data were produced by immunoSEQ multiplex PCR, yet TCRdb's version contains in-frame clones alone and is incomplete. The data contain 110,000 to 150,000 clones, roughly 50% of them seen just once; the ten biggest clones take up approximately 15%. Treatment in this sample: oral pan-JAK inhibitor, 5-10 mg twice daily. The source was CD8+ T cells sorted from blood, collected at week 4, from a patient treated with tofacitinib. Source of these receptors: a human donor with alopecia areata.

V usage is TRBV7-9 and J usage is TRBJ1-6, with D perhaps matching TRBD1 (5 bases). Trimming removed 6 bases at V and 6 bases at J, with 15 bases between. The CDR3 is 15 amino acids. Germline CDR1 SEHNR, CDR2 FQNEAQ (reference sequence). CDR3 in amino acids: CASSFPGTSNSPLHF. The CDR3, as DNA: TGTGCCAGCAGTTTCCCGGGGACGAGTAATTCACCCCTCCACTTT.

The chain uses TRBV29-1 and TRBJ2-5; D unclear. CDR3 length: 13 amino acids. Germline values: CDR1 SQVTM, CDR2 ANQGSEA. The ends were cut back, 1 base at V and 1 base at J, with 7 bases in the middle. CDR3: CSVEARAQETQYF. The CDR3 DNA reads as TGCAGCGTTGAAGCCCGGGCCCAAGAGACCCAGTACTTC.

The V gene is TRBV4-1, the J gene TRBJ2-7; D gene ambiguous. The CDR3 extends over 15 amino acids. With 1 base removed from V and 0 bases from J, the gap between germline ends came to 10 bases. Germline CDR1 reads MGHRA; CDR2 reads YSYEKL. The CDR3 spells CASSQGPLSSYEQYF. DNA of the CDR3: TGCGCCAGCAGCCAAGGCCCGTTGAGCTCCTACGAGCAGTACTTC.

The chain has TRBV5-1 and TRBJ1-1; D gene ambiguous. Germline CDR1 SGHRS, CDR2 YFSETQ. Trimming stripped 2 bases from V and 5 bases from J, with 13 bases between. This CDR3 is built from 14 residues. The CDR3 here is CASSFEVPGTEAFF. The DNA for the CDR3 is TGCGCCAGCAGCTTCGAAGTCCCTGGGACTGAAGCTTTCTTT.

There are a few counts of this clone. This chain connects TRBV29-1 to TRBJ2-5; 8 bases line up with TRBD1. Germline values: CDR1 SQVTM, CDR2 ANQGSEA. After removal of 3 bases from V and 0 bases from J, the junction contained 18 bases not matched to a gene. This CDR3 spans 19 amino acids. The CDR3 spells CSVEAGGQEPSFYQETQYF. CDR3 coding DNA: TGCAGCGTTGAGGCAGGGGGACAGGAACCTTCATTTTACCAAGAGACCCAGTACTTC.

J is TRBJ1-1 and V is TRBV6-5; D might be TRBD1 (5 bases). CDR3 size: 15 residues. Trimming removed 2 bases from V and 0 bases from J, with 10 bases in between. Germline loops: CDR1 MNHEY, CDR2 SVGAGI. CDR3 region: CASSYESGMNTEAFF. The CDR3 region has the DNA TGTGCCAGCAGTTACGAGTCAGGGATGAACACTGAAGCTTTCTTT.

The genes are TRBV14 and TRBJ2-2; 9 nucleotides agree with TRBD2. Germline trimming cut 4 bases from V and 1 base from J; bases unmatched to any gene: 4. The CDR3 contains 16 residues. Looked up from germline, CDR1 is SGHDN and CDR2 is FVKESK. CDR3 loop: CASSPLAGQNTGELFF. The CDR3 region has the DNA TGTGCCAGCAGCCCTCTAGCGGGGCAGAACACCGGGGAGCTGTTTTTT.

This clone turned up a few times. The chain couples TRBV30 to TRBJ2-3; D call uncertain. The germline V and J ends were trimmed by 2 bases and 1 base, with 13 bases remaining between them. Germline-derived CDR1 and CDR2 are GTSNPN and SVGIG (reference sequence). This CDR3 has 15 residues. CDR3 DNA: TGTGCCTGGAGTTTTACCCGCGCCCGCACAGATACGCAGTATTTT. Its protein product is CAWSFTRARTDTQYF.

The chain is built from TRBV13 and TRBJ2-3, with D uncertain. CDR1 and CDR2 (germline): PRHDT, FYEKMQ (reference sequence). V gave up 7 bases and J gave up 1 base, with 12 bases separating them. CDR3 length: 14 residues. The CDR3 is CASTQAYGTDTQYF. The CDR3 DNA reads as TGTGCCAGCACCCAGGCTTACGGCACAGATACGCAGTATTTT.

In this sample, this clone turned up a few times. V usage is TRBV11-2 and J usage is TRBJ1-6; D may be TRBD1 (6 bases). The ends were cut back, 3 bases at V and 6 bases at J, with 12 bases in the middle. Per the germline V gene, CDR1 is SGHAT and CDR2 is FQNNGV. The CDR3 consists of 15 residues. In DNA form, the CDR3 reads TGTGCCAGCAGCTTCCTGACAGGTCCTAATTCACCCCTCCACTTT. Amino acids: CASSFLTGPNSPLHF.

The chain recombines TRBV5-6 with TRBJ1-2; D not certain. Trimming stripped 0 bases from V and 7 bases from J, with 7 bases between. The CDR3 loop spans 12 amino acids. Germline values: CDR1 SGHDT, CDR2 YYEEEE. CDR3 nucleotides: TGTGCCAGCAGCTTGGGGGTATCTGGCTACACCTTC. Protein sequence: CASSLGVSGYTF.

The V and J genes are TRBV27 and TRBJ2-7; D is perhaps TRBD2 (6 bases). Germline V gene sequence: CDR1 MNHEY, CDR2 SMNVEV (reference sequence). This CDR3 contains 14 residues. The V and J ends lost 6 bases and 2 bases respectively, with 14 bases between them. The DNA for the CDR3 is TGTGCCAGCAGGGCTGGGACTGAAGCCTACGAGCAGTACTTC. Protein sequence: CASRAGTEAYEQYF.

This clone has a handful of counts. V is TRBV9 and J is TRBJ2-3; TRBD2 matches at 7 bases. CDR1 and CDR2 (germline): SGDLS, YYNGEE. The CDR3 spans 15 residues. V was clipped by 1 base and J by 2 bases; unmatched bases: 4. Written as DNA, the CDR3 is TGTGCCAGCAGCGTACGGGGACTACACACAGATACGCAGTATTTT. It encodes CASSVRGLHTDTQYF.

The chain combines TRBV4-1 with TRBJ1-1; tentatively, D is TRBD1 (6 bases). V lost 4 bases to trimming and J lost 7 bases, with 22 bases between them. CDR1 MGHRA and CDR2 YSYEKL come from the germline V gene. The CDR3 covers 16 residues. The CDR3 protein is CASSLVLGGPNFEAFF. The CDR3 nucleotides read TGCGCCAGCAGCCTCGTTTTAGGGGGGCCGAACTTTGAAGCTTTCTTT.

This rearrangement joins TRBV29-1 to TRBJ2-5; tentatively, D is TRBD2 (6 bases). There are 12 residues in the CDR3. Germline V gene lookup returns CDR1 SQVTM and CDR2 ANQGSEA. V was trimmed by 6 bases and J by 3 bases, leaving 11 bases between them. The CDR3 region is CSVKGLEETQYF. CDR3 DNA: TGCAGCGTCAAGGGACTCGAAGAGACCCAGTACTTC.

This chain joins TRBV11-2 and TRBJ1-5, with no clear D. V lost 1 base and J lost 4, with 11 bases in between. The CDR3 is made up of 15 amino acids. The germline V gene encodes CDR1 SGHAT and CDR2 FQNNGV. CDR3 sequence: CASSLGWAGNQPQHF. The DNA of the CDR3 is TGTGCCAGCAGCTTAGGTTGGGCTGGTAATCAGCCCCAGCATTTT.

The chain is built from TRBV30 and TRBJ1-2; TRBD1 is a possible D gene (5 bases). Germline V gene lookup returns CDR1 GTSNPN and CDR2 SVGIG (reference sequence). The V gene lost 5 bases and the J gene lost 3 bases, with 25 bases spanning the gap. This CDR3 has 17 residues. Here the CDR3 reads CAWLHIPPSGTYYGYTF. Written as DNA, the CDR3 is TGTGCCTGGCTTCATATTCCTCCGTCCGGGACTTACTATGGCTACACCTTC.

This rearrangement joins TRBV29-1 to TRBJ2-1; the D is unclear. V dropped 6 bases and J dropped 8 bases, with 14 bases sitting between them. In germline, CDR1 is SQVTM, CDR2 ANQGSEA. The CDR3 runs 12 residues. CDR3 sequence: CSVRRIGDEQFF. Written as DNA, the CDR3 is TGCAGCGTGAGGCGGATTGGCGATGAGCAGTTCTTC.

The chain is built from TRBV25-1 and TRBJ2-2; weak D call: TRBD1 (5 bases). Looked up from germline, CDR1 is MGHDK and CDR2 is SYGVNS. The CDR3 contains 16 residues. With 8 bases removed from V and 1 base from J, the gap between germline ends came to 17 bases. This chain's CDR3 is CASAPLGEGNTGELFF. CDR3 DNA sequence: TGTGCCAGCGCCCCTCTAGGGGAAGGGAACACCGGGGAGCTGTTTTTT.

The chain employs TRBV30 and TRBJ2-7; D may be TRBD1 (6 bases). V was clipped by 1 base and J by 3 bases, with 7 bases between them. The CDR3 length is 12 residues. Per germline, CDR1 GTSNPN and CDR2 SVGIG (reference sequence). CDR3: CAWSEGHYEQYF. The CDR3 DNA follows: TGTGCCTGGAGTGAGGGACACTACGAGCAGTACTTC. The whole variable domain, remainder taken from reference TRBV30 and TRBJ2-7, is SQTIHQWPATLVQPVGSPLSLECTVEGTSNPNLYWYRQAAGRGLQLLFYSVGIGQISSEVPQNLSASRPQDRQFILSSKKLLLSDSGFYLCAWSEGHYEQYFGPGTRLTVT.

In its sample, this clone was seen a few times. The chain couples TRBV27 to TRBJ2-1; 9 bases are a match to TRBD1. CDR3 length: 16 residues. Germline V CDR1 and CDR2: MNHEY, SMNVEV (reference sequence). J was trimmed by 8 bases and V by 5 bases; bases with no gene match: 13. DNA for the CDR3: TGTGCCAGCAGTCTCCCCCCCGGGACAGGGAGGCATGAGCAGTTCTTC. Translated, it gives CASSLPPGTGRHEQFF.

The table lists this clone with a few counts. The chain uses TRBV4-3 and TRBJ2-3, with 8 bases matching TRBD1. The CDR3 spans 16 residues. Germline V CDR1 and CDR2: LGHNA, YSLEER. V was pared by 8 bases and J by 6 bases, with 16 bases of the junction left unmatched. The CDR3 coding sequence is TGCGCCAGCTCCCCAACTTACAGGGGGGAGTCGGATACGCAGTATTTT. This encodes CASSPTYRGESDTQYF.

The V call is TRBV5-4, the J call TRBJ2-5; TRBD1 aligns across 9 bases. There are 16 residues in the CDR3. In germline, CDR1 is SGHNT, CDR2 YYREEE (reference sequence). V was clipped by 0 bases and J by 3 bases; unmatched bases: 6. The CDR3, as DNA: TGTGCCAGCAGCTTGGCGCCACAGGGGGCTAAAGAGACCCAGTACTTC. Amino acid sequence: CASSLAPQGAKETQYF.

On this clone itself: A much more abundant neighbour one base away suggests this may be a read error. The V call is TRBV7-9, the J call TRBJ1-2; 7 bases align to TRBD1. V shed 4 bases and J 3 bases; nucleotides not matched to a gene: 2. This CDR3 contains 13 residues. Per germline, CDR1 SEHNR and CDR2 FQNEAQ (reference sequence). The CDR3 coding sequence is TGTGCCAGCAGCTCCGGGACAGACTATGGCTACACCTTC. It is translated as CASSSGTDYGYTF.

The rearrangement uses TRBV13 and TRBJ1-6; D is unresolved. The CDR3 runs to 12 residues. CDR1 and CDR2 from the germline V gene are PRHDT and FYEKMQ (reference sequence). V was clipped by 5 bases and J by 8 bases, with 7 bases between them. As DNA, the CDR3 is TGTGCCAGCAGCATTTTGGATTCACCCCTCCACTTT. It codes for CASSILDSPLHF.